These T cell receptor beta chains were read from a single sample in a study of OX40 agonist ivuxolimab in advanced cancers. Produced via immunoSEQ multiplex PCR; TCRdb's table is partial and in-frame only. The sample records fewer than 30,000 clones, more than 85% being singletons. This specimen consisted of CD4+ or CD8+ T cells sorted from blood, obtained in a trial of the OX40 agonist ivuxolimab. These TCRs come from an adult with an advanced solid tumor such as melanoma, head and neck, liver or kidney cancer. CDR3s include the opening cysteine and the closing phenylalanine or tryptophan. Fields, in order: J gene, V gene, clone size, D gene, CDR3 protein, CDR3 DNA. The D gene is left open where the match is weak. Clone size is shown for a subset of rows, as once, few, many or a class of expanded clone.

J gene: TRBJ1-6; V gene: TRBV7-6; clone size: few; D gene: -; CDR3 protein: CASSSAPELRMGLHF; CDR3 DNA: TGTGCCAGCAGCTCGGCGCCCGAGTTAAGGATGGGCCTCCACTTT
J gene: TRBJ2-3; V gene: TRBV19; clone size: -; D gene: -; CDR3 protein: CASSILLASSTDTQYF; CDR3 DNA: TGTGCCAGTAGTATACTCCTAGCGTCTAGCACAGATACGCAGTATTTT
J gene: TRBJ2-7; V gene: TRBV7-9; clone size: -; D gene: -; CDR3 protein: CASSSGLEQYF; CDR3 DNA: TGTGCCAGCAGCTCGGGACTCGAGCAGTACTTC
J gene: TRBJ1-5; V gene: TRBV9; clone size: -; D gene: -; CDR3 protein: CASSVGGSQPQHF; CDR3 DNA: TGTGCCAGCAGCGTAGGGGGGTCTCAGCCCCAGCATTTT
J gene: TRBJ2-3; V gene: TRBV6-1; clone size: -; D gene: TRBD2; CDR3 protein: CASSDLAGGGAQYF; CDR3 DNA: TGTGCCAGCAGTGACTTAGCGGGAGGTGGGGCGCAGTATTTT
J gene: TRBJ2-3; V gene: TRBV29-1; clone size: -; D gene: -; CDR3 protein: CSASTHGRDADTQYF; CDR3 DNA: TGCAGCGCCAGTACCCATGGTAGGGATGCAGATACGCAGTATTTT
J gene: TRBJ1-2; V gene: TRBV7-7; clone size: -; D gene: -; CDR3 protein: CASSRAVSRVLADYGYTF; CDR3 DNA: TGTGCCAGCAGCCGGGCGGTTTCTCGGGTTCTCGCGGACTATGGCTACACCTTC
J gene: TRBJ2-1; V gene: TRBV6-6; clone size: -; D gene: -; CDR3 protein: CASSYTPSSYNEQFF; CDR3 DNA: TGTGCCAGCAGTTACACTCCAAGCTCCTACAATGAGCAGTTCTTC
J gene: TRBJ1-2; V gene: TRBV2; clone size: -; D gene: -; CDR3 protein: CACYRAGYTF; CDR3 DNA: TGTGCCTGTTACAGGGCTGGCTACACCTTC
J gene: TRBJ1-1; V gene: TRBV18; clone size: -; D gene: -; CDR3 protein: CASSRPGSSTEAFF; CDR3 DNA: TGTGCCAGCTCACGTCCGGGTTCTTCCACTGAAGCTTTCTTT
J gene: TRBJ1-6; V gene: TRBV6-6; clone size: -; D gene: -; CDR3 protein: CASSAGLNSPLHF; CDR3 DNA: TGTGCCAGCAGTGCCGGGTTAAATTCACCCCTCCACTTT
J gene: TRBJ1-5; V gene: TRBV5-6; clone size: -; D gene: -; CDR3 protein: CASSSQGLSNQPQHF; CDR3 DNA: TGTGCCAGCAGCTCGCAGGGGTTGAGCAATCAGCCCCAGCATTTT
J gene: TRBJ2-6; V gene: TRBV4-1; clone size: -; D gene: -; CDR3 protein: CASSQGTGAVSGANVLTF; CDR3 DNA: TGCGCCAGCAGCCAAGGCACGGGGGCGGTCTCTGGGGCCAACGTCCTGACTTTC
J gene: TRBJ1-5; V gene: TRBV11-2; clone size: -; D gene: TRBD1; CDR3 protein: CASSLSYRQGGSQPQHF; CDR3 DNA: TGTGCCAGCAGCTTATCCTACCGACAGGGGGGCTCTCAGCCCCAGCATTTT
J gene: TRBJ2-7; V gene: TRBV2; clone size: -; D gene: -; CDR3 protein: CASSTPVSPYEQYF; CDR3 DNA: TGTGCCAGCAGTACTCCCGTCTCGCCGTACGAGCAGTACTTC
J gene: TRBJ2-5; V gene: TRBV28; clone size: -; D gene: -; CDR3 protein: CASSFTSRKETQYF; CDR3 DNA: TGTGCCAGCAGTTTCACTAGCAGGAAAGAGACCCAGTACTTC